This TCR beta chain came from a study of blood T cell repertoires in COVID-19. Background on the study: T cells, B-cell-depleted T cells, or PBMCs provided the cDNA or gDNA that served as material.

Trimming removed 2 bases from V and 5 bases from J, with 7 bases in between. CDR1 and CDR2 from the germline V gene are SGHDT and YYEEEE. This CDR3 has 12 amino acids. Only in-frame clones appear in the TCRdb table, and some are missing; sequencing was by immunoSEQ multiplex PCR. The table lists fewer than 250,000 clones, 75% to 90% of them singletons. This clone was observed a single time. Sequenced input: peripheral blood. J is TRBJ1-2 and V is TRBV5-6; D remains unclear. This receptor was obtained from a man aged 55 to 70 who had recovered from COVID-19. DNA of the CDR3: TGTGCCAGCAGCTTACCCTATTATGGCTACACCTTC. As protein: CASSLPYYGYTF.